What follows are 13 T cell receptor beta chains derived from one specimen sequenced in a study of control samples from healthy donors and cancer patients. Some clones are missing from TCRdb's copy, which holds only in-frame ones; the method was immunoSEQ multiplex PCR. The table shows 400,000 to 500,000 clones, with 90% occurring only once. Material for sequencing was PBMCs. These receptors originate from a man aged 35 to 55 with head and neck cancer.

This rearrangement joins TRBV7-9 to TRBJ1-2; D gene unclear. CDR1 is SEHNR, CDR2 FQNEAQ, per germline (reference sequence). The germline V and J ends were trimmed by 3 bases and 8 bases, with 10 bases remaining between them. CDR3 length equals 12 residues. The CDR3 sequence: CASSLEVGGYTF. CDR3 nucleotides: TGTGCCAGCAGCTTGGAAGTTGGGGGCTACACCTTC.

V and J are TRBV28 and TRBJ1-5, with 9 bases matching TRBD1. Germline values: CDR1 MDHEN, CDR2 SYDVKM. Trimming took 5 bases from V and 9 from J; bases not matched to a gene: 14. This CDR3 has 16 amino acids. CDR3 in amino acids: CASSLTGGGDIWPQHF. CDR3 bases: TGTGCCAGCAGTCTTACAGGGGGCGGTGATATATGGCCCCAGCATTTT.

This chain links TRBV18 with TRBJ2-5, with D unclear. The V gene lost 2 bases and the J gene lost 2 bases, with 9 bases spanning the gap. Germline V gene lookup returns CDR1 KGHSH and CDR2 LQKENI. CDR3 length equals 14 residues. CDR3 DNA: TGTGCCAGCTCACCATATGGAAGACAAGAGACCCAGTACTTC. This translates into CASSPYGRQETQYF.

The V call is TRBV11-2, the J call TRBJ2-7; possibly TRBD2 for D (6 bases). CDR1 and CDR2 (germline): SGHAT, FQNNGV. CDR3 length: 19 amino acids. The V end lost 3 bases, the J end lost 4 bases, and 28 bases lay between the germline ends. This CDR3 is CASSFRIPFSGVDSYEQYF. The CDR3 bases are TGTGCCAGCAGCTTTAGGATCCCCTTCTCGGGAGTGGATTCGTACGAGCAGTACTTC.

This chain links TRBV7-2 with TRBJ2-5, with 8 bases identical to TRBD2. The CDR3 is 17 amino acids. V lost 1 base to trimming and J lost 5 bases; unmatched junction nucleotides: 12. Germline V lookup: CDR1 SGHTA, CDR2 FQGNSA. CDR3 amino acids: CASSLESGGGRSETQYF. In DNA, the CDR3 is TGTGCCAGCAGCTTAGAGTCCGGGGGGGGCCGGTCCGAGACCCAGTACTTC.

In its sample, this clone was seen once. The chain's CDR3 is CASSRDTEAFF. The DNA for the CDR3 is TGTGCCAGCAGCAGGGATACTGAAGCTTTCTTT. The chain recombines TRBV6-5 with TRBJ1-1; possibly TRBD1 for D (5 bases). The CDR3 is 11 amino acids. V was shortened by 6 bases and J by 5 bases, with 7 bases between the two germline ends. Germline V gives CDR1 MNHEY, CDR2 SVGAGI.

J is TRBJ1-5 and V is TRBV29-1; TRBD1 matches 7 bases. CDR1 is SQVTM, CDR2 ANQGSEA, per germline. The CDR3 length is 14 residues. Trimming removed 6 bases from V and 0 bases from J; junction bases left unmatched: 5. CDR3: CSVPGTDSNQPQHF. DNA for the CDR3: TGCAGCGTGCCTGGGACAGATAGCAATCAGCCCCAGCATTTT.

The chain uses TRBV7-6 and TRBJ2-7; tentative D call: TRBD2 (6 bases). The V and J ends lost 8 bases and 7 bases respectively, with 27 bases between them. This CDR3 comprises 16 residues. Germline V gene sequence: CDR1 SGHVS, CDR2 FNYEAQ. This CDR3 is CASLGSLKGEVLEQYF. The CDR3 DNA is TGTGCCAGCCTCGGTAGCTTAAAAGGGGAGGTCTTAGAGCAGTACTTC. Full variable domain (missing parts from reference TRBV7-6 and TRBJ2-7): GAGVSQSPRYKVTKRGQDVALRCDPISGHVSLYWYRQALGQGPEFLTYFNYEAQQDKSGLPNDRFSAERPEGSISTLTIQRTEQRDSAMYRCASLGSLKGEVLEQYFGPGTRLTVT.

V gene TRBV15 combines with J gene TRBJ1-2, with 8 bases lining up with TRBD1. V dropped 0 bases and J dropped 3; count of bases not matched to a gene: 6. The CDR3 loop spans 16 amino acids. Per the germline V gene, CDR1 is LNHNV and CDR2 is YYDKDF (reference sequence). This chain's CDR3 is CATSRDRTGNYYGYTF. In nucleotides, the CDR3 is TGTGCCACCAGCAGAGATCGGACAGGGAATTACTATGGCTACACCTTC.

CDR3 coding DNA: TGCAGCGCCGGATCGGGTCGGGACAGGGGTGACAATGAGCAGTTCTTC. This gives the protein CSAGSGRDRGDNEQFF. This chain uses TRBV29-1 with TRBJ2-1, with 10 bases fitting TRBD1. This CDR3 region has 16 residues. After removal of 7 bases from V and 5 bases from J, the junction contained 14 bases not matched to a gene. Germline CDR1 and CDR2: SQVTM and ANQGSEA.

This CDR3 is CASSFDRGADTQYF. CDR3 bases: TGTGCCAGCAGCTTCGACAGGGGGGCCGATACGCAGTATTTT. This chain uses TRBV11-2 with TRBJ2-3, with 9 positions matching TRBD1. Per germline, CDR1 SGHAT and CDR2 FQNNGV. Unmatched junction bases numbered 4, after V lost 3 bases and J lost 6 bases. The CDR3 contains 14 residues.

V is TRBV13 and J is TRBJ2-2; 12 bases agree with TRBD1. The ends lost 6 bases at V and 4 bases at J; junction bases unmatched: 24. Germline V gene data show CDR1 as PRHDT and CDR2 as FYEKMQ (reference sequence). The CDR3 loop spans 22 amino acids. This CDR3 is CASRIYVAIPGQGAYGTGELFF. CDR3 nucleotide sequence: TGTGCCAGCAGGATCTATGTGGCCATCCCGGGACAGGGGGCTTATGGCACCGGGGAGCTGTTTTTT.

The gene calls are TRBV7-2 and TRBJ2-3; 7 bases map to TRBD2. Germline CDR1 and CDR2: SGHTA and FQGNSA. Trimming cost V 4 bases and J 1 base; bases outside gene matches: 8. The CDR3 covers 16 residues. Written as DNA, the CDR3 is TGTGCCAGCAGCTCCACAGCGGGGTCGGGCACAGATACGCAGTATTTT. Its protein is CASSSTAGSGTDTQYF.